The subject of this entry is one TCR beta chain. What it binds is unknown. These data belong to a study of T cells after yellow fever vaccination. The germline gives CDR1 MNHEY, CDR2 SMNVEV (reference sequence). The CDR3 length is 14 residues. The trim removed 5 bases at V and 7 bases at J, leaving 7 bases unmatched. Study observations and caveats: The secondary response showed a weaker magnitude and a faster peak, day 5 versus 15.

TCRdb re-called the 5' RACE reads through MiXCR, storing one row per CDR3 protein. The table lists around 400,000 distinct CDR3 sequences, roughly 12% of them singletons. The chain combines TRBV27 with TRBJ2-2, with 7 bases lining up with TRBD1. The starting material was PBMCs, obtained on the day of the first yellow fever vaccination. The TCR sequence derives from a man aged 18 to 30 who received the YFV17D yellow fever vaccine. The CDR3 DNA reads TGTGCCAGCAGTCCTTTGACAGGGTTCGGGGAGCTGTTTTTT. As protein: CASSPLTGFGELFF.